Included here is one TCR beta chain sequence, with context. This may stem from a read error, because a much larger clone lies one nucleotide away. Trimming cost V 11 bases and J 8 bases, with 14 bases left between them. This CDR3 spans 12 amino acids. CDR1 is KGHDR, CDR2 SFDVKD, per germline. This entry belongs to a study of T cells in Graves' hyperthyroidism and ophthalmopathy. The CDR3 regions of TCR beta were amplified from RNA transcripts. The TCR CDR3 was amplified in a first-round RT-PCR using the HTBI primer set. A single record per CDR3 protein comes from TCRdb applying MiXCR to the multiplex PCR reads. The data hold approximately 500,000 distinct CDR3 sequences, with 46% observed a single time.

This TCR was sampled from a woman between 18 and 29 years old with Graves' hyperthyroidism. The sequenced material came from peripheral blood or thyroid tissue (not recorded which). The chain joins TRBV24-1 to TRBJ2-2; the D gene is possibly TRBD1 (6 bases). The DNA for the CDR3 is TGTGCCAGCAGCCAAGGACAGGGGGAGCTGTTTTTT. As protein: CASSQGQGELFF.